Following are 21 T cell receptor beta chains from one sample sequenced in a study of CD8+ T cells in alopecia areata. Sequencing used cDNA as its template, made by extracting RNA and reverse transcribing it. Only in-frame clones appear in the TCRdb table, and some are missing; sequencing was by immunoSEQ multiplex PCR. Among about 60,000 clones, around 42% were seen once, and the ten largest hold around 20%. Treatment here: oral pan-JAK inhibitor, 5-10 mg twice daily. The specimen comprised CD8+ T cells sorted from blood, sampled at roughly week 36, from a patient treated with tofacitinib. The receptors here all came from a human donor with alopecia areata.

The V call is TRBV9, the J call TRBJ2-1; D unclear. V shed 1 base and J shed 5 bases, with 1 base lying between them. From germline, CDR1 is SGDLS and CDR2 YYNGEE. The CDR3 consists of 11 residues. The CDR3 region is CASSVHNEQFF. The CDR3 nucleotides are TGTGCCAGCAGCGTACACAATGAGCAGTTCTTC.

This chain uses TRBV7-9 with TRBJ1-3, with D possibly matching TRBD1 (6 bases). Germline-derived CDR1 and CDR2 are SEHNR and FQNEAQ (reference sequence). V was trimmed by 8 bases and J by 0 bases, leaving 11 bases between them. The CDR3 is 14 amino acids. As DNA, the CDR3 is TGTGCCAGCGCAGGGGCTCTCTCTGGAAACACCATATATTTT. Amino acids: CASAGALSGNTIYF.

This clone has just a few counts. The CDR3 region is CASSYPTGWNTGELFF. In nucleotides, the CDR3 is TGCGCCAGCAGCTACCCTACAGGTTGGAACACCGGGGAGCTGTTTTTT. This chain links TRBV5-1 with TRBJ2-2; D is possibly TRBD1 (5 bases). V dropped 3 bases and J dropped 1 base, with 13 bases sitting between them. Germline-derived CDR1 and CDR2 are SGHRS and YFSETQ. This CDR3 has 16 amino acids.

This clone has only a few counts. This chain joins TRBV7-9 and TRBJ2-2; 9 bases are a match to TRBD2. V was pared by 9 bases and J by 1 base, with 0 bases of the junction left unmatched. The germline gives CDR1 SEHNR, CDR2 FQNEAQ (reference sequence). CDR3 size: 13 residues. This CDR3 reads CASSGRNTGELFF. CDR3 DNA: TGTGCCAGTAGCGGGAGGAACACCGGGGAGCTGTTTTTT.

The V gene is TRBV27, the J gene TRBJ2-6, with 8 positions matching TRBD2. CDR3 length: 15 residues. Unmatched junction bases numbered 6, after V lost 7 bases and J lost 4 bases. From germline, CDR1 is MNHEY and CDR2 SMNVEV (reference sequence). The CDR3 is CASTLAGRGANVLTF. Here the CDR3 DNA reads TGTGCCAGCACCCTAGCGGGCAGGGGGGCCAACGTCCTGACTTTC. Full variable domain (missing parts from reference TRBV27 and TRBJ2-6): EAQVTQNPRYLITVTGKKLTVTCSQNMNHEYMSWYRQDPGLGLRQIYYSMNVEVTDKGDVPEGYKVSRKEKRNFPLILESPSPNQTSLYFCASTLAGRGANVLTFGAGSRLTVL.

The chain has TRBV6-5 and TRBJ2-7; 9 bases line up with TRBD1. The CDR3 sequence is 13 residues long. CDR1 and CDR2 from the germline V gene are MNHEY and SVGAGI. The V gene end was trimmed by 5 bases and the J gene end by 5 bases; junction bases not matched to a gene: 4. The CDR3 DNA reads as TGTGCCAGCAGTAACAGGGGGCGCGACGAGCAGTACTTC. It encodes CASSNRGRDEQYF.

This clone was observed a handful of times. The DNA of the CDR3 is TGTGCCAGCAGCTTGTCGGGAGTTGAGCAGTACTTC. Translation: CASSLSGVEQYF. The chain combines TRBV7-2 with TRBJ2-7; D might be TRBD2 (6 bases). The V gene's germline CDR1 is SGHTA and CDR2 FQGNSA. V was pared by 3 bases and J by 7 bases, with 10 bases between. This CDR3 is built from 12 residues.

The V call is TRBV2, the J call TRBJ2-3, with a tentative D call TRBD2 (5 bases). The V gene lost 3 bases and the J gene lost 2 bases, with 12 bases spanning the gap. Germline loops: CDR1 SNHLY, CDR2 FYNNEI. This CDR3 region has 15 residues. The CDR3 is CASSDPSTVTDTQYF. In nucleotides, the CDR3 is TGTGCCAGCAGTGATCCTAGCACAGTCACAGATACGCAGTATTTT.

The V call is TRBV27, the J call TRBJ2-7; 8 positions match TRBD2. The CDR3 is 15 residues long. The germline gives CDR1 MNHEY, CDR2 SMNVEV (reference sequence). With 1 base clipped from V and 6 bases from J, the junction kept 8 bases outside the gene matches. CDR3 bases: TGTGCCAGCAGTTTATGTCCAGCGGGAGCAGGCGAGCAGTACTTC. This translates into CASSLCPAGAGEQYF.

This clone occurred a few times. The rearrangement links TRBV29-1 to TRBJ1-2, with a tentative D call TRBD1 (5 bases). Germline V lookup: CDR1 SQVTM, CDR2 ANQGSEA. The CDR3 length is 15 residues. Trimming took 0 bases from V and 4 from J, leaving 15 bases between them. The CDR3, as DNA: TGCAGCGTTGAAGACCCGGGACGGATAAGCTATGGCTACACCTTC. Translating gives CSVEDPGRISYGYTF.

This clone was counted ten times or more. Germline is not matched at one junction end, which may reflect a read error. The chain employs TRBV6-5 and TRBJ1-1; no clear D gene. Germline CDR1 reads MNHEY; CDR2 reads SVGAGI. The length of the CDR3 is 13 residues. This CDR3 is CASSDSEYTEAFF. Here the CDR3 DNA reads TGTGCCAGCAGTGACTCGGAGTACACTGAAGCTTTCTTT.

A few counts support this clone. V and J are TRBV29-1 and TRBJ1-2; no clear D gene. The germline V and J ends were trimmed by 4 bases and 0 bases, with 9 bases remaining between them. This CDR3 has 13 residues. Per the germline V gene, CDR1 is SQVTM and CDR2 is ANQGSEA. The CDR3 loop is CSVADPANYGYTF. In DNA form, the CDR3 reads TGCAGCGTTGCAGACCCTGCTAACTATGGCTACACCTTC.

The CDR3 DNA is TGTGCCAGCAGCGTCTCCGACCCTAGCACAGATACGCAGTATTTT. It encodes CASSVSDPSTDTQYF. V is TRBV9 and J is TRBJ2-3; D uncertain. This CDR3 has 15 residues. V lost 2 bases and J lost 0, with 10 bases in between. Germline-derived CDR1 and CDR2 are SGDLS and YYNGEE.

J is TRBJ1-1 and V is TRBV27, with D tentatively TRBD1 (5 bases). The CDR3 runs 11 residues. V shed 7 bases and J shed 6 bases, with 9 bases lying between them. CDR1 and CDR2 (germline): MNHEY, SMNVEV (reference sequence). The CDR3: CASIRGPEAFF. In DNA, the CDR3 is TGTGCCAGCATTAGGGGACCTGAAGCTTTCTTT.

This clone was detected only a few times. The chain carries TRBV29-1 and TRBJ1-2, with TRBD1 as a possible D gene (6 bases). This CDR3 has 13 amino acids. Germline CDR1 is SQVTM and CDR2 is ANQGSEA. Trimming took 4 bases from V and 7 from J, leaving 16 bases between them. The chain's CDR3 is CSVVAGEVAGYTF. Written as DNA, the CDR3 is TGCAGCGTTGTCGCAGGGGAGGTCGCTGGCTACACCTTC.

J is TRBJ2-7 and V is TRBV29-1; D unresolved. With 0 bases removed from V and 2 bases from J, the gap between germline ends came to 5 bases. The CDR3 is made up of 12 amino acids. Germline-derived CDR1 and CDR2 are SQVTM and ANQGSEA. CDR3 coding DNA: TGCAGCGTTGAAGACTCCCCCTACGAGCAGTACTTC. Its protein product is CSVEDSPYEQYF.

The chain is built from TRBV12-5 and TRBJ2-5; 7 nucleotides line up with TRBD1. V shed 6 bases and J 3 bases; nucleotides not matched to a gene: 10. The CDR3 has 15 residues. The germline CDR1 and CDR2 sequences are LGHNT and FRNRAP. Written as DNA, the CDR3 is TGTGCTAGTGGCGAAACAACAGGGGTGGAAGAGACCCAGTACTTC. Protein sequence: CASGETTGVEETQYF.

J is TRBJ2-3 and V is TRBV2; 8 positions match TRBD1. V lost 4 bases, J lost 1 base, and 4 bases stayed unmatched. The length of the CDR3 is 15 residues. The V gene's germline CDR1 is SNHLY and CDR2 FYNNEI. The CDR3 nucleotides are TGTGCCAGCAGTGTAGACAGGGGAGGCACAGATACGCAGTATTTT. This gives the protein CASSVDRGGTDTQYF.

The chain is built from TRBV6-5 and TRBJ1-1; TRBD1 is a possible D gene (6 bases). The CDR3 totals 9 residues. Trimming took off 6 bases at V and 10 bases at J, with 6 bases between the two ends. The V gene's germline CDR1 is MNHEY and CDR2 SVGAGI. Here the CDR3 reads CASSRGAFF. CDR3 sequence (DNA): TGTGCCAGCAGCAGGGGAGCTTTCTTT.

This chain connects TRBV27 to TRBJ2-7; D unresolved. V gave up 5 bases and J gave up 0 bases, with 8 bases separating them. Germline values: CDR1 MNHEY, CDR2 SMNVEV (reference sequence). CDR3 size: 13 residues. The CDR3 nucleotides read TGTGCCAGCAGTGAAACTCTCTCCTACGAGCAGTACTTC. This translates into CASSETLSYEQYF.

This clone was observed a few times. CDR3 residues: CSGRAGELFF. CDR3 coding DNA: TGCAGCGGGAGGGCCGGGGAGCTGTTTTTT. This chain uses TRBV29-1 with TRBJ2-2; D possibly corresponds to TRBD2 (6 bases). The CDR3 runs to 10 residues. CDR1 is SQVTM and CDR2 is ANQGSEA in the germline V gene. Trimming cost V 7 bases and J 6 bases, with 6 bases left between them.